The rows below give T cell receptor beta chains drawn from one sample of a study of blood T cell repertoires in COVID-19. This table comes from immunoSEQ multiplex PCR, and its TCRdb copy is limited to in-frame clones, with some not included. The sample yields roughly 360,000 clones, 70% to 85% seen once. The sequenced sample was peripheral blood. These receptors all come from a human donor with acute or convalescent COVID-19. The donor label of this sample is uncertain. Each CDR3 is given with its conserved first and last residue. A D gene is named only where the DNA matches it firmly. Not every row has a clone size; where given, it reads once, few, many or a size class.

CDR3nt,CDR3aa,j_gene,d_gene,v_gene,abundance
TGCGCCAGCAGTGTGGGACTAGGTCGCAATGAGCAGTTCTTC,CASSVGLGRNEQFF,TRBJ2-1,TRBD2,TRBV10-1,NA
TGTGCCAGCAGTTCAGGGTTGTGGGGCGGCTACACCTTC,CASSSGLWGGYTF,TRBJ1-2,NA,TRBV6-5,NA
TGTGCCAGCAGTTACACAGGGGTAAATCAGCCCCAGCATTTT,CASSYTGVNQPQHF,TRBJ1-5,TRBD1,TRBV6-2/TRBV6-3,once
TGCGCCAGCAGCGTAACTAGCGGGGCTGGCAATGAGCAGTTCTTC,CASSVTSGAGNEQFF,TRBJ2-1,TRBD2,TRBV5-1,NA
TGTGCCACCAGTGACTCAACAGGGAGCCCCCTCAATCAGCCCCAGCATTTT,CATSDSTGSPLNQPQHF,TRBJ1-5,NA,TRBV24-1,NA
TGTGCCAGCAGCTTGTCTAGACTAGCGGGGGGGCGTGATACGCAGTATTTT,CASSLSRLAGGRDTQYF,TRBJ2-3,TRBD2,TRBV11-3,NA
TGTGCCAGCAGCGAGTCTAGCGGGGGGGCCGGGACCCAGTACTTC,CASSESSGGAGTQYF,TRBJ2-5,TRBD2,TRBV3-1/TRBV3-2,NA
TGTGCCAGCAGCCTCACAGGGTTGAACACTGAAGCTTTCTTT,CASSLTGLNTEAFF,TRBJ1-1,NA,TRBV11-3,NA
TGCAGCGTGGCCGGGACAGGGGAGGGAAACACTGAAGCTTTCTTT,CSVAGTGEGNTEAFF,TRBJ1-1,TRBD1,TRBV29-1,NA
TGTGCCACCAGGGACAAGCAAACCGGGGAGCTGTTTTTT,CATRDKQTGELFF,TRBJ2-2,NA,TRBV6-5,NA